This T cell receptor (beta chain) emerged from a study of T cell responses to AZD1222 COVID-19 vaccine. Study-wide findings and caveats: After the peak T cell response, and only then, were repertoires sampled. Seropositive status at baseline applied to only five to seven AZD1222 recipients.

Sequencing was performed with immunoSEQ multiplex PCR; in TCRdb, only in-frame clones are kept and a portion is missing. The repertoire has 150,000 to 200,000 clones, 85% to 90% of them found once; the top ten carry 4% to 4.5%. A note on this clone: Its antigen is undetermined.

The germline V gene encodes CDR1 LGHDT and CDR2 YNNKEL (reference sequence). V gave up 3 bases and J gave up 2 bases, with 8 bases separating them. The CDR3 extends over 13 amino acids. The source of this sequence is an adult who received the MenACWY meningococcal vaccine as a control. The gene calls are TRBV3-1 (or the pseudogene TRBV3-2) and TRBJ2-7; weak D call: TRBD2 (5 bases). The sample was peripheral blood, taken 28 days after the second dose of the MenACWY control vaccine. The CDR3: CASSHEGTYEQYF. The CDR3 region has the DNA TGTGCCAGCAGCCACGAGGGTACCTACGAGCAGTACTTC.